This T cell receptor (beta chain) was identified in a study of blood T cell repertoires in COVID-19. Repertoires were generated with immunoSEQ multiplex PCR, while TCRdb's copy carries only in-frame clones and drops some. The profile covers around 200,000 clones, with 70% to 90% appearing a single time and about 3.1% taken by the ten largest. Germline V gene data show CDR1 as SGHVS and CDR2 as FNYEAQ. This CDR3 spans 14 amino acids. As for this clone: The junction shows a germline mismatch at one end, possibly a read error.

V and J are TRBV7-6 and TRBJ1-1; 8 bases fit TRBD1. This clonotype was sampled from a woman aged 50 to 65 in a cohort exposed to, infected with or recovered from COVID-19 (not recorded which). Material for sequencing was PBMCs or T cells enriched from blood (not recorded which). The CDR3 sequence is CASSLDRGTSEVFF. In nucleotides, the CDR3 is TGTGCCAGCAGCTTAGACAGGGGGACAAGTGAAGTTTTCTTT.